This record looks at one TCR beta chain sequence and its context. These data belong to a study of blood T cell repertoires in COVID-19. The overall study: Collection of acute and convalescent COVID-19 samples took place in the United States, Italy and Spain.

The CDR3 contains 15 residues. Germline CDR1 reads SGDLS; CDR2 reads YYNGEE. Germline trimming cut 4 bases from V and 5 bases from J; bases unmatched to any gene: 10. Methods used by the authors: Estimation of nucleated cell counts relied on the amplification of reference gene primers. Produced via immunoSEQ multiplex PCR; TCRdb's table is partial and in-frame only. The V and J calls and the clone size are those of that table, but D and trimming were determined from the DNA. The profile covers 350,000 to 400,000 clones, with around nine tenths appearing a single time and just over 7% taken by the ten largest. Seattle participants joined during active infection and were tracked over time.

The sample comprised peripheral blood. The receptor was derived from a woman aged 60 to 75 with COVID-19, enrolled during active disease. The V gene is TRBV9, the J gene TRBJ2-5; 8 bases align to TRBD2. CDR3 region: CASSSLAGPAETQYF. The CDR3 coding sequence is TGTGCCAGCAGCTCCTTAGCGGGGCCGGCTGAGACCCAGTACTTC.